This T cell receptor beta chain derives from a study of cytomegalovirus exposure and HLA in healthy donors. As for the study in general: Roughly four fifths of around 390 genotyped donors fell in the Caucasian-associated ancestry cluster.

Study-wide results and limits: Later analysis found that TCR beta chains associated with HLA were more clonally expanded than other, equally common chains. There was a cluster of highly shared sequence variants that was likely a sequencing artifact.

PCR employed 60 Vbeta and 13 Jbeta primers. Sequencing used immunoSEQ multiplex PCR; TCRdb keeps in-frame clones, though not all of them. The sample has under 100,000 clones; 62% are singletons. Germline V gene sequence: CDR1 SGDLS, CDR2 YYNGEE. CDR3 length: 14 amino acids. Trimming pared 3 bases from V and 1 base from J, leaving 10 bases between. As for this clone: The antigen remains unidentified.

This receptor was identified in a young woman in good health and CMV-seropositive. J is TRBJ1-1 and V is TRBV9, with D perhaps TRBD1 (5 bases). The source material was PBMCs. CDR3 protein: CASSAGLENTEAFF. CDR3 sequence (DNA): TGTGCCAGCAGCGCAGGGTTGGAGAACACTGAAGCTTTCTTT. Using reference TRBV9 and TRBJ1-1 for the parts outside the CDR3, the full variable domain is DSGVTQTPKHLITATGQRVTLRCSPRSGDLSVYWYQQSLDQGLQFLIQYYNGEERAKGNILERFSAQQFPDLHSELNLSSLELGDSALYFCASSAGLENTEAFFGQGTRLTVV.